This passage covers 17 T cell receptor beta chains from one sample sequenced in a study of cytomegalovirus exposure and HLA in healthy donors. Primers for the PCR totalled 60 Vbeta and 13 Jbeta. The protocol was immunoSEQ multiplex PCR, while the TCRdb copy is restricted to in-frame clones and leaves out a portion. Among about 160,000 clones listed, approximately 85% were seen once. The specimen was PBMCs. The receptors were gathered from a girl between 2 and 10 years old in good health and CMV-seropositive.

CDR3 nucleotides: TGTGCCAGCAGCCTGACAGGGAAAGAGACCCAGTACTTC. This sequence encodes CASSLTGKETQYF. This chain connects TRBV5-6 to TRBJ2-5; 7 positions match TRBD1. The ends lost 4 bases at V and 3 bases at J; junction bases unmatched: 3. The CDR3 sequence is 13 residues long. Germline V gene data show CDR1 as SGHDT and CDR2 as YYEEEE.

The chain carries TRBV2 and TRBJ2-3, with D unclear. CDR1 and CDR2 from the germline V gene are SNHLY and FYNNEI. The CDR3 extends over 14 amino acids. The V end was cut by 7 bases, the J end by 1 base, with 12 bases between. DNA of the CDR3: TGTGCCAGCACCCCCCGGAGCGGCACAGATACGCAGTATTTT. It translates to CASTPRSGTDTQYF.

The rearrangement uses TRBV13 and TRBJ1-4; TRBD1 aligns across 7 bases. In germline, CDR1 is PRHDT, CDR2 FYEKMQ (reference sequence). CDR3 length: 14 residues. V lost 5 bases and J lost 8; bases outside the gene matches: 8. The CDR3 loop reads CASSTRYRGEKLFF. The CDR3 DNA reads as TGTGCCAGCAGCACGCGATACAGGGGCGAAAAACTGTTTTTT.

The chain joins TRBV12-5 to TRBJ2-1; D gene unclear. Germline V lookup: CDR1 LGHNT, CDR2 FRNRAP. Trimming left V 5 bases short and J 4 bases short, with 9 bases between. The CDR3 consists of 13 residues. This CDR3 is CASGADEYNEQFF. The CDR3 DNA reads TGTGCTAGTGGTGCCGATGAGTACAATGAGCAGTTCTTC.

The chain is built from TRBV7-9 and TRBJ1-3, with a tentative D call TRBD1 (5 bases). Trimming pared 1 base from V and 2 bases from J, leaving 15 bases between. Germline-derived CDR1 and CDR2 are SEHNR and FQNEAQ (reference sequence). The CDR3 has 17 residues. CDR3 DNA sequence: TGTGCCAGCAGCTTAGGTCGGGGGGTGCTCCCTGGAAACACCATATATTTT. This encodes CASSLGRGVLPGNTIYF.

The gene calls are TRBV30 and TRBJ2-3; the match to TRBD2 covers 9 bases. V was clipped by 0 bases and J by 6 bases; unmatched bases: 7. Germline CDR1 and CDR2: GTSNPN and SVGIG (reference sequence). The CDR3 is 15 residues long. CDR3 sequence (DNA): TGTGCCTGGAGTGTTAGCGGGAGCGCCGTTGATACGCAGTATTTT. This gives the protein CAWSVSGSAVDTQYF.

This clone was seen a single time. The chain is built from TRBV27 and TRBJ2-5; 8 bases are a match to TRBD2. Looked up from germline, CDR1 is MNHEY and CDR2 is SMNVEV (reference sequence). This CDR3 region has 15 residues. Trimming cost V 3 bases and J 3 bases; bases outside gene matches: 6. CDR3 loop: CASSFSGRAEETQYF. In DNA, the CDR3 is TGTGCCAGCAGTTTTTCCGGGAGGGCCGAAGAGACCCAGTACTTC.

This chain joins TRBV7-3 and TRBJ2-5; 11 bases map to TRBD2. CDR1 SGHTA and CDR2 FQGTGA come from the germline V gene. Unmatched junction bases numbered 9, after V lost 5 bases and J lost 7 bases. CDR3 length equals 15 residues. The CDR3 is CASSPTSGVGRTQYF. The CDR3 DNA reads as TGTGCCAGCAGCCCGACTAGCGGGGTCGGTAGGACCCAGTACTTC.

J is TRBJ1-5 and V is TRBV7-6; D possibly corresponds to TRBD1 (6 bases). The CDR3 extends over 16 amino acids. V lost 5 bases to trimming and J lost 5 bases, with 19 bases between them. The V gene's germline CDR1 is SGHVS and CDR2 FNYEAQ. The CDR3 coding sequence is TGTGCCAGCAGCCCCTCACAGGGTGGCGGTGATCAGCCCCAGCATTTT. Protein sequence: CASSPSQGGGDQPQHF.

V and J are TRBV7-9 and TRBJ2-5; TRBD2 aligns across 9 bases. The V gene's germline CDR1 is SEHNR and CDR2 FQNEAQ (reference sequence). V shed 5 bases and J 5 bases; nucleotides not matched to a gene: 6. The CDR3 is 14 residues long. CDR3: CASSPGAGGETQYF. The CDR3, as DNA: TGTGCCAGCAGCCCAGGGGCGGGGGGGGAGACCCAGTACTTC. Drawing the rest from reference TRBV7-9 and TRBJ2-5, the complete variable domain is DTGVSQNPRHKITKRGQNVTFRCDPISEHNRLYWYRQTLGQGPEFLTYFQNEAQLEKSRLLSDRFSAERPKGSFSTLEIQRTEQGDSAMYLCASSPGAGGETQYFGPGTRLLVL.

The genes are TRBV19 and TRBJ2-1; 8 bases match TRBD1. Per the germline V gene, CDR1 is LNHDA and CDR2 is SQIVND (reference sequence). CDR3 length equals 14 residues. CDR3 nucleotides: TGTGCTACAACACAGGGGGGCTCCTACAATGAGCAGTTCTTC. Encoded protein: CATTQGGSYNEQFF.

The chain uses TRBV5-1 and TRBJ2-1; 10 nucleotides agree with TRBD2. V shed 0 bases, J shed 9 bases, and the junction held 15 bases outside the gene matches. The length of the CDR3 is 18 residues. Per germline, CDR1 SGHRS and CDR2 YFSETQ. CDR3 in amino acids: CASSLVTSASGSSGEQFF. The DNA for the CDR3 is TGCGCCAGCAGCTTGGTAACTTCGGCTAGCGGGAGTAGCGGTGAGCAGTTCTTC. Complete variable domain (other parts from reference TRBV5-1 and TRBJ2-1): KAGVTQTPRYLIKTRGQQVTLSCSPISGHRSVSWYQQTPGQGLQFLFEYFSETQRNKGNFPGRFSGRQFSNSRSEMNVSTLELGDSALYLCASSLVTSASGSSGEQFFGPGTRLTVL.

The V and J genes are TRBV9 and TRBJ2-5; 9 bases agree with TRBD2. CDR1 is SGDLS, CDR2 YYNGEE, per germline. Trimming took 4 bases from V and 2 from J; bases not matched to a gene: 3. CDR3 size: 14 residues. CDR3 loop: CASSRTSVQETQYF. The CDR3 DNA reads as TGTGCCAGCAGCCGGACTAGCGTTCAAGAGACCCAGTACTTC.

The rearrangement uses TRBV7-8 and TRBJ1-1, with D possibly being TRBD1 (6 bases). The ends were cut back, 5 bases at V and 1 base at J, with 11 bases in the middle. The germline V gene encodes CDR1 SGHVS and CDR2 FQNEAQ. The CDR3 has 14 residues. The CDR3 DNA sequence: TGTGCCAGCAGCAAAAACAGGGAGAACACTGAAGCTTTCTTT. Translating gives CASSKNRENTEAFF.

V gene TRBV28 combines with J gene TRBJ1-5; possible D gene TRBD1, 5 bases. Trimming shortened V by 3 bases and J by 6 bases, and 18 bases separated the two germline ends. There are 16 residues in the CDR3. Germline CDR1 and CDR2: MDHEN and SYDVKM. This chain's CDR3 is CASSFVSWRGGQPQHF. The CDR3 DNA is TGTGCCAGCAGTTTTGTTTCTTGGAGGGGCGGTCAGCCCCAGCATTTT.

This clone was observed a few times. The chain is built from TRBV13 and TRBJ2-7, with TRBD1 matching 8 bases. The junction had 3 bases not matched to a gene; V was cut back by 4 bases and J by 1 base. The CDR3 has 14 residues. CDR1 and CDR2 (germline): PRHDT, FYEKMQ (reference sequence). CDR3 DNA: TGTGCCAGCAGCTCGGACAGGGCTTCCTACGAGCAGTACTTC. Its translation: CASSSDRASYEQYF.

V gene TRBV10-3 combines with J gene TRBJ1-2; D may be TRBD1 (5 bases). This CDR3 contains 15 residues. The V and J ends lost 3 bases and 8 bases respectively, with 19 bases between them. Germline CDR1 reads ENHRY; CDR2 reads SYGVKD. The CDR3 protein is CAISDGGSGGVGYTF. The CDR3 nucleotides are TGTGCCATCAGTGATGGGGGGTCCGGCGGAGTCGGCTACACCTTC.